The rows below give T cell receptor beta chains drawn from one sample of a study of blood T cell repertoires in COVID-19. Assay: immunoSEQ multiplex PCR; the TCRdb copy retains only in-frame clones and omits some. This sample yields 95,000 to 100,000 clones, of which roughly 80% are seen a single time; about 10% belongs to the top ten. Sequencing used peripheral blood. The receptors derive from an elderly woman with acute or convalescent COVID-19. The CDR3 runs from the conserved cysteine through the conserved F or W. The D gene is left open where the match is weak. A clone size is listed for some rows: how often the clone was seen (once, few, many), or a class if it is expanded.

cdr3_nt,cdr3_aa,v_call,j_call,d_call,clone_size
TGCGCCAGCAGCCTAGACCTCGGACAAGTAAACGAGCAGTTCTTC,CASSLDLGQVNEQFF,TRBV4-3,TRBJ2-1,.,once
TGCGCCAGCAGCCCCGGACTAGTTTCGTCCTACGAGCAGTACTTC,CASSPGLVSSYEQYF,TRBV5-1,TRBJ2-7,TRBD2,few
TGTGCCAGCAGGCACATCGGGACTAGCGATTACAATGAGCAGTTCTTC,CASRHIGTSDYNEQFF,TRBV27,TRBJ2-1,TRBD2,.
TGCGCCAGCAGCTTGCAGGCAGGAAGAGGCTACACCTTC,CASSLQAGRGYTF,TRBV5-1,TRBJ1-2,.,.
TGTGCCACCAGCAGCGGACAGGCTGCTAATGAAAAACTGTTTTTT,CATSSGQAANEKLFF,TRBV15,TRBJ1-4,TRBD1,.
TGTGCCAGCGGGGGCCGCAGGAACACTGAAGCTTTCTTT,CASGGRRNTEAFF,TRBV2,TRBJ1-1,.,.
TGCGCCAGCAGCTTGGCGGGACAGGGAGGGCTGAAAGGCTACACCTTC,CASSLAGQGGLKGYTF,TRBV5-1,TRBJ1-2,TRBD1,once
TGTGCCAGCAGCGACACCTTCTACGAGCAGTACTTC,CASSDTFYEQYF,TRBV5-4,TRBJ2-7,.,once
TGTGCCTGGAACCCCGGCGGGGAGACCCAGTACTTC,CAWNPGGETQYF,TRBV30,TRBJ2-5,.,.
TGTGCCAGTAGTATAGTGCCCCCACAGGGGTACAAGCAGTACTTC,CASSIVPPQGYKQYF,TRBV19,TRBJ2-7,TRBD1,.
TGTGCCAGCAGCTTAGCTTCTAATCAGCCCCAGCATTTT,CASSLASNQPQHF,TRBV7-6,TRBJ1-5,.,.
TGCGCCAGCAGTTTACAGGGTTCCACTGAAGCTTTCTTT,CASSLQGSTEAFF,TRBV10-2,TRBJ1-1,.,.
TGCGCCAGCAGCCAAGGCGACAGTAGCAATCAGCCCCAGCATTTT,CASSQGDSSNQPQHF,TRBV4-1,TRBJ1-5,.,few
TGCGCCAGCAGCTTGGGGGTCGGAGGGCTTACTGAAGCTTTCTTT,CASSLGVGGLTEAFF,TRBV5-1,TRBJ1-1,.,.
TGTGCCAGCAGCGTCCTTGGAAACACCATATATTTT,CASSVLGNTIYF,TRBV5-6,TRBJ1-3,.,.
TGTGCCAGCAGCCAAGGTCGGGGTCAGAACCTGAACACTGAAGCTTTCTTT,CASSQGRGQNLNTEAFF,TRBV3-1/TRBV3-2,TRBJ1-1,.,.
TGCGCCAGCAGCCCTCCCTTAGCGGGGCGGCTCGGGTCCCAGTACTTC,CASSPPLAGRLGSQYF,TRBV5-1,TRBJ2-5,TRBD2,.
TGTGCCAGCAGCTTGGCTGCGGACTCCTACGAGCAGTACTTC,CASSLAADSYEQYF,TRBV5-4,TRBJ2-7,.,.
TGTGCCAGCTCACCTGGCCAGGGACTAGATACGCAGTATTTT,CASSPGQGLDTQYF,TRBV18,TRBJ2-3,.,once
TGTGCCAGCAGTCTAAATTATGGTGGGGGGAACTATGGCTACACCTTC,CASSLNYGGGNYGYTF,TRBV28,TRBJ1-2,.,.
TGTGCCAGCAGCTTAACAGGCCACACAGATACGCAGTATTTT,CASSLTGHTDTQYF,TRBV7-8,TRBJ2-3,.,.
TGTGCCAGCAGCCCCGAGGGGGGGGCGCGGAACACTGAAGCTTTCTTT,CASSPEGGARNTEAFF,TRBV13,TRBJ1-1,.,few
TGTGCCAGCAGCGACGGGACTACCGCCACAGATACGCAGTATTTT,CASSDGTTATDTQYF,TRBV7-2,TRBJ2-3,TRBD2,.
TGTGCCAGCAGTTATCAACTCTACCCACGGGGCTACACCTTC,CASSYQLYPRGYTF,TRBV6-2/TRBV6-3,TRBJ1-2,.,.
TGTGCCAGCTCACCGCAAGGGACAGGGGGCCCGTACGAGCAGTACTTC,CASSPQGTGGPYEQYF,TRBV18,TRBJ2-7,TRBD1,.
TGTGCCAGCAGTGCACAATATTACGAGCAGTACTTC,CASSAQYYEQYF,TRBV2,TRBJ2-7,.,.
TGTGCCAGCAGTCCGACACCCTCTGGGGCCAACGTCCTGACTTTC,CASSPTPSGANVLTF,TRBV27,TRBJ2-6,.,.
TGTGCCAGCAGCTTCTCGCTCGGACAGGGGGGAAACACCATATATTTT,CASSFSLGQGGNTIYF,TRBV11-2,TRBJ1-3,TRBD1,.
TGTGCCAGTAGTCCCCAAACAGGGCCCCAGCATTTT,CASSPQTGPQHF,TRBV19,TRBJ1-5,.,.
TGCGCCAGCAGCTTGGGTAGGGGGTATGGCTACACCTTC,CASSLGRGYGYTF,TRBV5-1,TRBJ1-2,.,.
TGCGCCAGCCACACGACGGGACAGGACTATGGCTACACCTTC,CASHTTGQDYGYTF,TRBV5-1,TRBJ1-2,TRBD1,.
TGTGCCAGCAGTAGCTCCTATAATTCACCCCTCCACTTT,CASSSSYNSPLHF,TRBV11-2,TRBJ1-6,.,.
TGCGCCAGCAGCTCCGGACCGGAGGGCTATGGCTACACCTTC,CASSSGPEGYGYTF,TRBV5-1,TRBJ1-2,.,.